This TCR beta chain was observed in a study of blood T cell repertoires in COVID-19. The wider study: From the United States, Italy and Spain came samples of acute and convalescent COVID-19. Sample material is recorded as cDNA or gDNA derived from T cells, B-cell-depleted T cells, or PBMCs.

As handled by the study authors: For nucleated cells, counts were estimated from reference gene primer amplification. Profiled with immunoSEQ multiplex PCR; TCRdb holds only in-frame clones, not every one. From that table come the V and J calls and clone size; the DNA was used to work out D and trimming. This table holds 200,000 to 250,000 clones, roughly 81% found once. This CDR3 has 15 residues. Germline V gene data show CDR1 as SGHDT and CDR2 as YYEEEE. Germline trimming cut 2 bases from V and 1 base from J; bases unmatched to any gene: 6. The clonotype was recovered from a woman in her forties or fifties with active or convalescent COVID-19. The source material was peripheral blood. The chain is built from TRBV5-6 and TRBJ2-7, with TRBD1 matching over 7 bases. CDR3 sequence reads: CASSLYRDSSYEQYV. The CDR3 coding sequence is TGTGCCAGCAGCTTATACCGGGACAGTTCCTACGAGCAGTACGTC.